What follows are 20 T cell receptor beta chains derived from one specimen sequenced in a study of shared clonotypes between healthy human individuals (dated by TCRdb to 2018 to 2020). For the CD8 naive samples, CD45RO-negative cells were positively selected for CCR7, yielding a CD45RA+CCR7+ population from which TemRA cells were excluded. Library preparation employed the immunoSEQ multiplex PCR assay. As stored in TCRdb, this immuneACCESS dataset retains in-frame rearrangements with V and J assigned. A fraction of the clones does not appear; measured against another copy, unresolved V genes explain less than half of the discrepancy, and the remainder lacks a known reason. In this sample the table shows under 1 million clones, approximately 96% of which occur a single time. Of the sample, less than 0.3% is held by the ten largest clones. Sequencing input: naive CD8+ T cells sorted from blood. The sample's cell subset or site label, in plain terms: CD45RA+CCR7+. The source is a man aged 25 to 40 in good health.

The chain combines TRBV11-2 with TRBJ2-7; 8 positions agree with TRBD1. This CDR3 contains 18 residues. The J segment lost 1 base and the V segment lost 6 bases, leaving 17 bases of the junction unmatched. Germline V gives CDR1 SGHAT, CDR2 FQNNGV. The chain's CDR3 is CASRDRGRRTGSSYEQYF. The CDR3 nucleotides read TGTGCCAGCAGAGATAGAGGGAGAAGGACAGGGTCGTCCTACGAGCAGTACTTC. Full variable domain (rest looked up from reference TRBV11-2 and TRBJ2-7): EAGVAQSPRYKIIEKRQSVAFWCNPISGHATLYWYQQILGQGPKLLIQFQNNGVVDDSQLPKDRFSAERLKGVDSTLKIQPAKLEDSAVYLCASRDRGRRTGSSYEQYFGPGTRLTVT.

Turning to this clone: Other DNA sequences within the sample encode an identical CDR3. The rearrangement joins TRBV27 to TRBJ2-7, with no clear D. Trimming stripped 4 bases from V and 0 bases from J, with 7 bases between. CDR3 size: 13 residues. The germline CDR1 and CDR2 sequences are MNHEY and SMNVEV (reference sequence). The DNA for the CDR3 is TGTGCCAGCAGTTACCGGAGCTCCTACGAGCAGTACTTC. Its translation: CASSYRSSYEQYF.

V usage is TRBV5-1 and J usage is TRBJ2-7; 9 bases match TRBD1. CDR3 length: 14 residues. V lost 5 bases, J lost 3 bases, and 6 bases stayed unmatched. The germline V gene has CDR1 SGHRS and CDR2 YFSETQ. CDR3 coding DNA: TGCGCCAGCAGAACAGGGGGCCTTAGCTACGAGCAGTACTTC. Its translation is CASRTGGLSYEQYF.

The chain carries TRBV4-2 and TRBJ2-7; D is uncertain. V lost 0 bases, J lost 2 bases, and 8 bases lay in between. CDR1 and CDR2 from the germline V gene are LGHNA and YNFKEQ. The CDR3 length is 14 residues. CDR3 coding DNA: TGTGCCAGCAGCCAAGATCCAGAGGCCTACGAGCAGTACTTC. The encoded protein is CASSQDPEAYEQYF.

J is TRBJ2-7 and V is TRBV28, with D maybe TRBD2 (5 bases). The CDR3 spans 14 residues. V lost 2 bases and J 3 bases, leaving 11 bases between the germline ends. Germline CDR1 and CDR2: MDHEN and SYDVKM. CDR3 sequence: CASSLTGNVYEQYF. CDR3 in DNA: TGTGCCAGCAGTTTAACGGGAAATGTCTACGAGCAGTACTTC. Complete variable domain (other parts from reference TRBV28 and TRBJ2-7): DVKVTQSSRYLVKRTGEKVFLECVQDMDHENMFWYRQDPGLGLRLIYFSYDVKMKEKGDIPEGYSVSREKKERFSLILESASTNQTSMYLCASSLTGNVYEQYFGPGTRLTVT.

The chain combines TRBV27 with TRBJ1-1; TRBD1 agrees at 11 bases. Germline trimming cut 5 bases from V and 5 bases from J; bases unmatched to any gene: 7. CDR3 length: 15 amino acids. CDR1 and CDR2 from the germline V gene are MNHEY and SMNVEV (reference sequence). The CDR3 DNA follows: TGTGCCAGCAGTCCTGGACAGGGGGCGCGGACTGAAGCTTTCTTT. Translation gives CASSPGQGARTEAFF.

This chain uses TRBV7-9 with TRBJ2-7; perhaps TRBD1 as D (5 bases). Per germline, CDR1 SEHNR and CDR2 FQNEAQ (reference sequence). CDR3 length: 16 amino acids. V gave up 4 bases and J gave up 1 base, with 17 bases separating them. The CDR3 loop is CASSWSSGLLSYEQYF. The CDR3 DNA sequence: TGTGCCAGCAGCTGGAGTTCAGGGTTGTTGTCCTACGAGCAGTACTTC.

The chain employs TRBV7-8 and TRBJ2-2; tentatively, D is TRBD1 (6 bases). This CDR3 region has 17 residues. V lost 4 bases and J lost 1, with 16 bases in between. Germline V CDR1 and CDR2: SGHVS, FQNEAQ. The CDR3, as DNA: TGTGCCAGCAGCTGGCCTGGACAGCAGGGGAACACCGGGGAGCTGTTTTTT. Amino acid sequence: CASSWPGQQGNTGELFF.

The chain joins TRBV5-6 to TRBJ2-7; no reliable D call. V was clipped by 3 bases and J by 4 bases, with 14 bases between them. The CDR3 has 14 residues. CDR1 and CDR2 (germline): SGHDT, YYEEEE. CDR3 residues: CASSSSEARYEQYF. CDR3 coding DNA: TGTGCCAGCAGCTCCTCGGAAGCACGTTACGAGCAGTACTTC.

In DNA form, the CDR3 reads TGTGCCAGCAGCGTATACAGCCCTTCCACAGATACGCAGTATTTT. Translated, it gives CASSVYSPSTDTQYF. This chain uses TRBV9 with TRBJ2-3; D unclear. CDR3 length equals 15 residues. The V and J ends lost 1 base and 2 bases respectively, with 11 bases between them. Germline CDR1 and CDR2: SGDLS and YYNGEE.

The chain links TRBV4-2 to TRBJ2-1; a possible D gene is TRBD2 (6 bases). V lost 4 bases and J 8 bases, leaving 15 bases between the germline ends. The CDR3 is made up of 14 amino acids. Germline-derived CDR1 and CDR2 are LGHNA and YNFKEQ. CDR3 bases: TGTGCCAGCAGCCTGGGGGACTCTACCCATGAGCAGTTCTTC. Its protein is CASSLGDSTHEQFF.

This clone was seen once. The CDR3 DNA follows: TGTGCCAGCAGCCCCCTTTTGCAGATTTCTAGCACAGATACGCAGTATTTT. This gives the protein CASSPLLQISSTDTQYF. The chain is built from TRBV7-9 and TRBJ2-3; D gene ambiguous. Germline CDR1 SEHNR, CDR2 FQNEAQ (reference sequence). The V end was cut by 5 bases, the J end by 0 bases, with 18 bases between. This CDR3 region has 17 residues.

The chain recombines TRBV11-2 with TRBJ2-1; D possibly corresponds to TRBD2 (7 bases). Germline V gene sequence: CDR1 SGHAT, CDR2 FQNNGV. The CDR3 consists of 16 residues. V was cut by 6 bases and J by 8 bases, with 23 bases left in between. In DNA, the CDR3 is TGTGCCAGCAGAAATAGGGGGTCGCGGGAGTGGGATGAGCAGTTCTTC. This sequence encodes CASRNRGSREWDEQFF.

V and J are TRBV11-3 and TRBJ2-3, with a possible D match to TRBD2 (6 bases). The ends were cut back, 5 bases at V and 2 bases at J, with 14 bases in the middle. CDR1 and CDR2 (germline): SGHNT, YENEEA. CDR3 length equals 15 residues. CDR3 coding DNA: TGTGCCAGCAGCCCCGACCGGGGGTCCACAGATACGCAGTATTTT. Amino acids: CASSPDRGSTDTQYF.

The rearrangement links TRBV15 to TRBJ2-1; D might be TRBD1 (5 bases). Trimming removed 4 bases at V and 4 bases at J, with 23 bases between. This CDR3 has 18 amino acids. Germline CDR1 and CDR2: LNHNV and YYDKDF (reference sequence). CDR3 sequence (DNA): TGTGCCACCAGCATCCCCAAGGACGATCCAGGGCCTTACAATGAGCAGTTCTTC. Encoded protein: CATSIPKDDPGPYNEQFF. The full variable domain, in which reference TRBV15 and TRBJ2-1 provide the parts outside the CDR3, is DAMVIQNPRYQVTQFGKPVTLSCSQTLNHNVMYWYQQKSSQAPKLLFHYYDKDFNNEADTPDNFQSRRPNTSFCFLDIRSPGLGDTAMYLCATSIPKDDPGPYNEQFFGPGTRLTVL.

The J gene is TRBJ2-1, the V gene TRBV11-3, with TRBD1 identical over 7 bases. V gave up 9 bases and J gave up 5 bases; unmatched junction bases: 7. The CDR3 contains 13 residues. CDR1 and CDR2 (germline): SGHNT, YENEEA. CDR3 region: CASTPGTDNEQFF. The CDR3 nucleotides read TGTGCCAGTACCCCTGGGACAGACAATGAGCAGTTCTTC.

In its sample, this clone was seen once. Being one base from a much bigger clone, this may be a read error. This chain connects TRBV9 to TRBJ2-7; the match to TRBD1 covers 12 bases. There are 14 residues in the CDR3. From germline, CDR1 is SGDLS and CDR2 YYNGEE. V lost 4 bases to trimming and J lost 5 bases; unmatched junction nucleotides: 4. In DNA form, the CDR3 reads TGTGCCAGCAGCCCCGGGACAGGGGGCCACGAGCAGTACTTC. Its translation: CASSPGTGGHEQYF. Together with reference TRBV9 and TRBJ2-7, the CDR3 gives the full variable domain: DSGVTQTPKHLITATGQRVTLRCSPRSGDLSVYWYQQSLDQGLQFLIQYYNGEERAKGNILERFSAQQFPDLHSELNLSSLELGDSALYFCASSPGTGGHEQYFGPGTRLTVT.

This chain connects TRBV9 to TRBJ2-3, with 8 bases identical to TRBD2. The V segment lost 0 bases and the J segment 4 bases; nucleotides outside the gene matches: 4. This CDR3 spans 15 amino acids. The V gene's germline CDR1 is SGDLS and CDR2 YYNGEE. In nucleotides, the CDR3 is TGTGCCAGCAGCGTAGGGACTAGCCCCCCAGATACGCAGTATTTT. It codes for CASSVGTSPPDTQYF.

The J gene is TRBJ2-7, the V gene TRBV27, with TRBD2 matching 11 bases. The CDR3 has 15 amino acids. The J segment lost 3 bases and the V segment lost 2 bases, leaving 3 bases of the junction unmatched. Germline loops: CDR1 MNHEY, CDR2 SMNVEV (reference sequence). The CDR3 protein is CASSLGLAGFYEQYF. In DNA form, the CDR3 reads TGTGCCAGCAGTTTAGGACTAGCGGGTTTCTACGAGCAGTACTTC.

This sequence joins TRBV25-1 and TRBJ1-2; D is perhaps TRBD1 (6 bases). This CDR3 is 10 amino acids long. CDR1 is MGHDK and CDR2 is SYGVNS in the germline V gene. V lost 8 bases and J 6 bases, leaving 7 bases between the germline ends. The CDR3 reads CASGQNGYTF. CDR3 in DNA: TGTGCCAGCGGACAGAATGGCTACACCTTC.